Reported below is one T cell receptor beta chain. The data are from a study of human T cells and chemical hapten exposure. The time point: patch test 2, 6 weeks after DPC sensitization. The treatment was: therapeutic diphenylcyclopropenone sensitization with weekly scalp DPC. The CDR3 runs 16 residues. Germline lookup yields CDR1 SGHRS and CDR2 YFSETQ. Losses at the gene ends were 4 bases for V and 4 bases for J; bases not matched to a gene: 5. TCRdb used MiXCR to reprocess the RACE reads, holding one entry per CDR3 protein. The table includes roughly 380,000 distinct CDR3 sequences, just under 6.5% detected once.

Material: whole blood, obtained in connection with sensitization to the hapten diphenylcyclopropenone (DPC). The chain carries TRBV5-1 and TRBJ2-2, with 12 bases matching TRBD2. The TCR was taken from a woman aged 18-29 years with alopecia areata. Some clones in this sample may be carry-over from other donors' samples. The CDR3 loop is CASSEGLAGPTGELFF. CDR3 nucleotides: TGCGCCAGCAGCGAGGGACTAGCGGGTCCCACCGGGGAGCTGTTTTTT.